These T cell receptor beta chains were read from a single sample in a study of T cell responses to AZD1222 COVID-19 vaccine. Here immunoSEQ multiplex PCR was the method, and the copy in TCRdb shows in-frame clones only, minus some. The table records around 220,000 clones, 90% to 95% of them present only once. Sequenced material: peripheral blood, taken 28 days after the second dose of the MenACWY control vaccine. The receptors here all came from an adult who received the MenACWY meningococcal vaccine as a control. Both conserved end residues are part of each CDR3. The order of the fields is V gene, clone size, J gene, D gene, CDR3 protein, CDR3 DNA. The D gene is left open where the match is weak. Clone size is shown for a subset of rows, as once, few, many or a class of expanded clone.

>TRBV28|-|TRBJ2-5|-
CASSTNRETQYF
TGTGCCAGCAGTACCAATCGAGAGACCCAGTACTTC
>TRBV28|-|TRBJ2-7|-
CASSLTGRGYEQYF
TGTGCCAGCAGTTTAACAGGAAGGGGCTACGAGCAGTACTTC
>TRBV23-1|-|TRBJ2-7|-
CASSQPTSPGYEQYF
TGCGCCAGCAGTCAGCCAACCTCCCCCGGGTACGAGCAGTACTTC
>TRBV9|once|TRBJ2-7|TRBD1
CASSVSGTGGASYEQYF
TGTGCCAGCAGCGTATCCGGGACAGGGGGCGCAAGTTACGAGCAGTACTTC
>TRBV5-5|-|TRBJ2-3|TRBD2
CASSWTSGPRNTQYF
TGTGCCAGCAGCTGGACTAGCGGACCCCGGAATACGCAGTATTTT
>TRBV7-2|-|TRBJ2-7|TRBD1
CASSLVTGGASYEQYF
TGTGCCAGCAGCTTAGTAACAGGGGGCGCATCCTACGAGCAGTACTTC
>TRBV7-2|-|TRBJ1-1|-
CASSFSGPGNTEAFF
TGTGCCAGCAGCTTCTCGGGACCCGGGAACACTGAAGCTTTCTTT
>TRBV19|once|TRBJ2-3|TRBD2
CASSYRLADTDTQYF
TGTGCCAGTAGTTATCGACTAGCGGACACAGATACGCAGTATTTT
>TRBV24-1|-|TRBJ2-1|TRBD1
CATSDRGGQNYNEQFF
TGTGCCACCAGTGACCGAGGGGGACAGAACTACAATGAGCAGTTCTTC
>TRBV30|-|TRBJ2-7|TRBD2
CAWSELAGYEQYF
TGTGCCTGGAGTGAACTAGCGGGTTACGAGCAGTACTTC
>TRBV28|-|TRBJ2-7|-
CASSAVGAPPYF
TGTGCCAGCAGCGCGGTTGGGGCACCCCCGTACTTC
>TRBV27|once|TRBJ2-3|TRBD2
CASSWGGLAATDTQYF
TGTGCCAGCAGTTGGGGAGGACTAGCCGCAACAGATACGCAGTATTTT
>TRBV6-5|-|TRBJ1-2|-
CASTRGQDYGYTF
TGTGCCAGCACCCGGGGGCAGGACTATGGCTACACCTTC
>TRBV6-2/TRBV6-3|once|TRBJ1-6|-
CASSYGADGGYSPLHF
TGTGCCAGCAGTTACGGGGCGGACGGCGGATATTCACCCCTCCACTTT
>TRBV30|-|TRBJ1-6|TRBD1
CAWRETGGSDNSPLHF
TGTGCCTGGAGGGAAACAGGGGGAAGTGATAATTCACCCCTCCACTTT